The rows below give T cell receptor beta chains drawn from one sample of a study of cytomegalovirus exposure and HLA in healthy donors. The repertoire was sequenced with immunoSEQ multiplex PCR; TCRdb's copy has only in-frame clones and lacks some. Among about 160,000 clones listed, 80% to 90% were seen once. The source material was PBMCs. Receptor source: a man between 18 and 35 years old in good health and CMV-seropositive. Both conserved end residues are part of each CDR3. A D gene is named only where the DNA matches it firmly. Clone sizes are given selectively: once, few, many, or a class where the clone is expanded.

>TRBJ1-3|16|.|TRBD1|TRBV19
CASSTTTGGTGNTIYF
TGTGCCAGTAGTACGACTACAGGGGGGACTGGAAACACCATATATTTT
>TRBJ2-3|16|.|.|TRBV29-1
CSVGQGQTRWADTQYF
TGCAGCGTGGGGCAAGGCCAGACCCGGTGGGCAGATACGCAGTATTTT
>TRBJ2-2|14|.|.|TRBV4-2
CASSQNARTGELFF
TGTGCCAGCAGCCAAAACGCCAGGACCGGGGAGCTGTTTTTT
>TRBJ1-1|13|once|TRBD1|TRBV18
CASSPSQGVEAFF
TGTGCCAGCTCACCATCACAGGGGGTGGAAGCTTTCTTT
>TRBJ2-1|16|.|TRBD2|TRBV7-2
CASSNYPSGVYNEQFF
TGTGCCAGCAGCAATTACCCTAGCGGGGTTTACAATGAGCAGTTCTTC
>TRBJ2-3|12|.|.|TRBV4-3
CASSQVRDTQYF
TGCGCCAGCAGCCAAGTGAGGGATACGCAGTATTTT
>TRBJ2-7|16|.|TRBD2|TRBV11-2
CASSPNRASGGYEQYF
TGTGCCAGCAGCCCGAATCGGGCTAGCGGGGGTTACGAGCAGTACTTC
>TRBJ1-2|14|.|TRBD1|TRBV5-1
CASSRDSLSNGYTF
TGCGCCAGCAGCAGGGACAGTCTCAGTAATGGCTACACCTTC
>TRBJ1-6|15|.|TRBD1|TRBV15
CATSRDPQGNSPLHF
TGTGCCACCAGCAGAGATCCACAGGGGAATTCACCCCTCCACTTT
>TRBJ2-5|17|.|.|TRBV27
CASSLSMGPGRQETQYF
TGTGCCAGCAGTTTATCGATGGGTCCAGGGAGGCAAGAGACCCAGTACTTC
>TRBJ2-1|13|.|TRBD1|TRBV10-3
CANQQGANNEQFF
TGTGCCAACCAACAGGGGGCCAACAATGAGCAGTTCTTC
>TRBJ2-3|15|.|.|TRBV6-5
CASSYSWGGPDTQYF
TGTGCCAGCAGTTACTCATGGGGGGGGCCAGATACGCAGTATTTT
>TRBJ2-2|17|.|TRBD2|TRBV4-2
CASSQPSSGGLTGELFF
TGTGCCAGCAGCCAACCCTCTAGCGGGGGCCTTACCGGGGAGCTGTTTTTT
>TRBJ1-2|13|.|TRBD1|TRBV30
CAWNEGGLYGYTF
TGTGCCTGGAACGAAGGGGGCCTCTATGGCTACACCTTC
>TRBJ2-2|14|.|.|TRBV30
CAWKAGWGTGELFF
TGTGCCTGGAAGGCAGGGTGGGGCACCGGGGAGCTGTTTTTT
>TRBJ2-6|14|.|.|TRBV19
CASSINSGANVLTF
TGTGCCAGTAGTATCAACTCTGGGGCCAACGTCCTGACTTTC
>TRBJ1-5|15|once|.|TRBV7-9
CASSLAAGFGQPQHF
TGTGCCAGCAGCTTAGCCGCAGGGTTTGGTCAGCCCCAGCATTTT
>TRBJ1-1|15|.|.|TRBV18
CASSPPQEQGPEAFF
TGTGCCAGCTCACCACCCCAAGAGCAGGGCCCTGAAGCTTTCTTT
>TRBJ1-4|15|.|.|TRBV7-2
CASSLDSGVVEKLFF
TGTGCCAGCAGCTTAGATTCGGGGGTAGTTGAAAAACTGTTTTTT
>TRBJ1-4|15|.|.|TRBV5-1
CASSTDRSLNEKLFF
TGCGCCAGCAGCACTGACAGATCCCTTAATGAAAAACTGTTTTTT
>TRBJ2-7|16|.|.|TRBV19
CASSKGTFLLHLEQYF
TGTGCCAGTAGTAAAGGGACATTCCTTTTGCACTTGGAGCAGTACTTC
>TRBJ1-5|14|.|.|TRBV7-9
CASSQGGGNQPQHF
TGTGCCAGCAGCCAAGGGGGTGGCAATCAGCCCCAGCATTTT
>TRBJ2-5|14|.|.|TRBV5-1
CASSKRDFQETQYF
TGCGCCAGCAGCAAACGGGATTTCCAAGAGACCCAGTACTTC
>TRBJ2-6|16|once|.|TRBV6-4
CASSDGGASGANVLTF
TGTGCCAGCAGTGACGGCGGGGCCTCTGGGGCCAACGTCCTGACTTTC
>TRBJ2-2|18|.|TRBD2|TRBV19
CASSTRTSGGPNTGELFF
TGTGCCAGTAGTACTCGGACTAGCGGGGGGCCAAACACCGGGGAGCTGTTTTTT
>TRBJ1-6|19|few|.|TRBV5-5
CASSLDAVPSSSYNSPLHF
TGTGCCAGCAGCTTGGACGCGGTCCCCTCGAGCTCCTATAATTCACCCCTCCACTTT
>TRBJ1-1|15|few|TRBD1|TRBV18
CASSPTGTVNTEAFF
TGTGCCAGCTCACCGACCGGGACAGTGAACACTGAAGCTTTCTTT
>TRBJ1-6|19|.|.|TRBV4-2
CASSPAARMTENYNSPLHF
TGTGCCAGCAGCCCCGCCGCTCGGATGACAGAAAATTATAATTCACCCCTCCACTTT
>TRBJ2-3|15|.|TRBD2|TRBV11-3
CASSSPSGGQDTQYF
TGTGCCAGCAGCTCGCCTAGCGGGGGGCAAGATACGCAGTATTTT